The sample holds a few counts of the clone carrying this T cell receptor beta chain. The target antigen is unknown. The data derive from a study of identical twins. Study findings and constraints: Clonotypes of the beta chain that were abundant in cord blood carried fewer insertions (memory repertoires showed none).

Germline CDR1 and CDR2: SGHAT and FQNNGV. The V gene lost 5 bases and the J gene lost 4 bases, with 8 bases spanning the gap. The CDR3 is 13 amino acids. TCRdb re-analysed the 5' RACE reads in MiXCR, keeping a single row per CDR3 protein. The sample consists of around 340,000 distinct CDR3 sequences, around an eighth of them appearing once. These data also formed part of another study, on yellow fever vaccine responses in identical twins. This second report adds: Twins reportedly mounted vaccine T cell responses that seemed partly convergent, partly personalized.

The chain carries TRBV11-2 and TRBJ1-4; tentative D call: TRBD1 (6 bases). Sequences were obtained from CD8+ T cells sorted from blood. The receptor comes from a woman aged 18-35 years in good health. Here the CDR3 reads CASSRTDNEKLFF. The CDR3 coding sequence is TGTGCCAGCAGCCGGACAGATAATGAAAAACTGTTTTTT.